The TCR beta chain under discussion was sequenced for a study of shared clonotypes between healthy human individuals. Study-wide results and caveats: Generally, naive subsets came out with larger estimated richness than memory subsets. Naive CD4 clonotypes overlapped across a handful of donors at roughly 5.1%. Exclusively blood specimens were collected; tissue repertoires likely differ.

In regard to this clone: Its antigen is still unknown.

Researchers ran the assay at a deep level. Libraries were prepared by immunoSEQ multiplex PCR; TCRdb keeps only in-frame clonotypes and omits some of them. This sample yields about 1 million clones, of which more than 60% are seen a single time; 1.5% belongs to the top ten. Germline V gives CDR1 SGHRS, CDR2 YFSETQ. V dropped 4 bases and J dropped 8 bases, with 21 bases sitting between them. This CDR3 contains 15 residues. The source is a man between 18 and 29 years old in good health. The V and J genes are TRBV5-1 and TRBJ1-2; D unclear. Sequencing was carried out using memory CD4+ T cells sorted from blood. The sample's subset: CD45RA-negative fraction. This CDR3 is CASSPSVGPGEGYTF. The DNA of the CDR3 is TGCGCCAGCAGCCCGTCTGTAGGGCCGGGTGAGGGCTACACCTTC.